This TCR beta chain was captured by sequencing in a study of cytomegalovirus exposure and HLA in healthy donors. General observations from the study: Cytomegalovirus-associated TCR beta chains were listed, numbering roughly 150. In a later analysis, first-cohort TCR clusters were found to tend to co-occur in the 90 to 150 validation repertoires. Diagnosis of cytomegalovirus status made by the classifier reportedly showed high specificity and sensitivity.

The donors were part of the approximately 130-subject validation cohort, which stood apart from the 666-subject first cohort. Germline CDR1 is GTSNPN and CDR2 is SVGIG (reference sequence). There are 15 residues in the CDR3. Trimming removed 3 bases from V and 3 bases from J, with 17 bases in between. Details on this clone: The antigen is unknown.

Only in-frame clones appear in the TCRdb table, and some are missing; sequencing was by immunoSEQ multiplex PCR. The table has 150,000 to 200,000 clones, approximately 80% seen once. V gene TRBV30 combines with J gene TRBJ1-1; D is perhaps TRBD1 (5 bases). This clonotype originated in a man aged 18 to 35 in good health and CMV-seropositive. Sequencing used PBMCs. CDR3 sequence: CAWSRGGGLDTEAFF. CDR3 sequence (DNA): TGTGCCTGGAGCCGCGGGGGAGGGTTGGACACTGAAGCTTTCTTT. Full variable domain (missing parts from reference TRBV30 and TRBJ1-1): SQTIHQWPATLVQPVGSPLSLECTVEGTSNPNLYWYRQAAGRGLQLLFYSVGIGQISSEVPQNLSASRPQDRQFILSSKKLLLSDSGFYLCAWSRGGGLDTEAFFGQGTRLTVV.